This entry concerns a single T cell receptor (beta chain). The antigen is unknown. Reverse transcription of extracted RNA yielded cDNA, which provided the sequencing template. The assay was immunoSEQ multiplex PCR, and TCRdb's table has in-frame clones only and misses some. The table lists fewer than 25,000 clones, 59% of them singletons. The sample comes from a study of CD8+ T cells in alopecia areata. Study-wide results and caveats: Tofacitinib significantly decreased scalp clonality and expanded CD8+ clones among top 100.

Per the germline V gene, CDR1 is SEHNR and CDR2 is FQNEAQ (reference sequence). This CDR3 has 15 residues. V lost 4 bases and J lost 1, with 13 bases in between. This sample's treatment: oral pan-JAK inhibitor, 5-10 mg twice daily. Alopecia areata patients provided lesional scalp punch biopsies and peripheral blood, both collected for the study. This clonotype originated in a human donor with alopecia areata. The sequenced sample was skin, obtained at week 4, from a patient treated with tofacitinib. V usage is TRBV7-9 and J usage is TRBJ1-1; a weak D match, TRBD1 (6 bases). CDR3 bases: TGTGCCAGCAGCTCCCAAGGGGGGCGGAACACTGAAGCTTTCTTT. Protein product: CASSSQGGRNTEAFF.